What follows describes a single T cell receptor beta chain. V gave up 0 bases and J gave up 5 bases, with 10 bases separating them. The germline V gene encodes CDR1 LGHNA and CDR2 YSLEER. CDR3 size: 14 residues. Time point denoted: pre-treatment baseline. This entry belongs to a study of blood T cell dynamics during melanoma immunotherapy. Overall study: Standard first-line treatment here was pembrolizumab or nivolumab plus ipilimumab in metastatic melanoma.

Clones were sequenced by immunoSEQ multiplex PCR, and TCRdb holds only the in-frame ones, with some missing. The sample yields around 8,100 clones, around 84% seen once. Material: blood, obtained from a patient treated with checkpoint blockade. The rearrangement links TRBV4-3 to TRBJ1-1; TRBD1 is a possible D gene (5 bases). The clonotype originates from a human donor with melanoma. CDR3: CASSQDREETEAFF. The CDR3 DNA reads TGCGCCAGCAGCCAAGACAGGGAAGAAACTGAAGCTTTCTTT.